Sequencing of this T cell receptor beta chain was carried out in a study of blood T cell repertoires in COVID-19. Study in general: The origin of the acute and convalescent COVID-19 samples was the United States, Italy and Spain.

As originally analysed: Amplification of reference gene primers provided the estimated nucleated cell counts. Generated by immunoSEQ multiplex PCR, the TCRdb table keeps only in-frame clones and is missing some. From that table come the V and J calls and clone size; the DNA was used to work out D and trimming. The table has roughly 110,000 clones, about 84% seen once. The V end was cut by 5 bases, the J end by 4 bases, with 4 bases between. CDR1 is SGHKS and CDR2 is YYEKEE in the germline V gene (reference sequence). This CDR3 has 11 residues. The sequencing sample was made of peripheral blood. The TCR was taken from a woman aged 55-70 years with acute or convalescent COVID-19. J is TRBJ1-3 and V is TRBV5-5; D gene ambiguous. CDR3 DNA: TGTGCCAGCAGTTCGGGAAACACCATATATTTT. Translating gives CASSSGNTIYF.